This note documents a single T cell receptor (beta chain) sequence. The Seattle site enrolled patients during active infection and followed them longitudinally. The data originate from a study of blood T cell repertoires in COVID-19. At the level of the study: There were acute and convalescent COVID-19 samples, and they came from the United States, Italy and Spain. Nucleic acid was either cDNA or gDNA, and it came from T cells, B-cell-depleted T cells, or PBMCs.

Authors' analysis steps: Amplification with reference gene primers provided the estimates of nucleated cell counts. Generated by immunoSEQ multiplex PCR, the TCRdb table keeps only in-frame clones and is missing some. V, J and clone size reflect that table, while D and trimming were determined from the DNA. The profile shows approximately 150,000 clones, over 90% of them singletons. The CDR3 sequence is 16 residues long. From germline, CDR1 is SNHLY and CDR2 FYNNEI. The J segment lost 0 bases and the V segment lost 6 bases, leaving 10 bases of the junction unmatched. Sequenced: peripheral blood. This receptor was identified in a woman aged 60-70 years with COVID-19, enrolled during active disease. This chain links TRBV2 with TRBJ1-2; 7 positions match TRBD1. CDR3 DNA sequence: TGTGCCAGCAGCTTACTTGGGACAGAAGCTAACTATGGCTACACCTTC. It codes for CASSLLGTEANYGYTF.